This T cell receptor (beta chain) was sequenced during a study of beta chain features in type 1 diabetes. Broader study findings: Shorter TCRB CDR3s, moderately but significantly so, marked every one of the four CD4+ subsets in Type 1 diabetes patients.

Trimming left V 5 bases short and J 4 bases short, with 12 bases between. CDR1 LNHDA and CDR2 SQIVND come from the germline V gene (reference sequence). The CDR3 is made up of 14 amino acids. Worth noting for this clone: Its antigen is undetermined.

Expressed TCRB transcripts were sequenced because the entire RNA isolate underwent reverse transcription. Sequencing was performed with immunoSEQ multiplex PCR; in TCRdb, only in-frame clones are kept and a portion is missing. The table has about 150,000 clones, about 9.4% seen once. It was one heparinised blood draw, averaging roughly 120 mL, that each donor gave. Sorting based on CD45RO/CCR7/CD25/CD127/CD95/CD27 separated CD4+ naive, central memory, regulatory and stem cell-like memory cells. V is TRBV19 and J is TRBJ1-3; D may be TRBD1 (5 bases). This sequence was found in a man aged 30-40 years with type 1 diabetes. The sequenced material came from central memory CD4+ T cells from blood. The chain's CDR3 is CASSARVAGNTIYF. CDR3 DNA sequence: TGTGCCAGTAGTGCCAGGGTAGCAGGAAACACCATATATTTT.